This T cell receptor beta chain was retrieved from a study of CXCR3-negative and CXCR3-positive naive CD8 T cells. Overall study findings and caveats: Fresh PBMCs were used in most assays, and CXCR3 expression partially decreased after cryopreservation. More hydrophobic TRB CDR3s were found in CXCR3-positive naive cells than in CXCR3-negative naive cells.

Researchers prepared the TRB cDNA libraries using 5' RACE with UMI labels. From the 5' RACE reads, TCRdb lists one entry per CDR3 protein and no DNA. The listing contains about 89,000 distinct CDR3 sequences. The CDR3 consists of 14 residues. Note on this clonotype: Its antigen is not identified.

In triplicate, each CD8+ T cell subset was sorted at fewer than 350,000 cells per replicate. The gene calls are TRBV12-3 or TRBV12-4 and TRBJ2-5; TCRdb outputs TRBD1, but without DNA this stays unchecked. The receptor was isolated from a human donor in good health. Some clones in this sample may be carry-over from other donors' samples. What was sequenced was naive CXCR3+ CD8+ T cells from blood. Subset described: CD45RO-CCR7+CD27+CD95- naive CD8+ T cells expressing CXCR3 (TNR3+). CDR3 sequence reads: CASSWGQGEETQYF.